This T cell receptor (beta chain) was captured in a study of Ad26.COV2.S vaccination and SARS-CoV-2 variants. Overall study context: Ad26.COV2.S given intramuscularly, once or twice 56 days apart.

This table comes from immunoSEQ multiplex PCR, and its TCRdb copy is limited to in-frame clones, with some not included. This sample carries 410,000 or so clones, around 93% of them seen once, and the ten largest clones take approximately 1.6%. The treatment denotes: roughly 20 received Ad26.COV2.S at low or high dose, single or two shots; about 5 received placebo; per-sample allocation not given. Day 63 following the first vaccine or placebo injection was when the samples were taken. Looked up from germline, CDR1 is SGHTA and CDR2 is FQGNSA. The CDR3 runs to 18 residues. V was pared by 3 bases and J by 4 bases, with 16 bases of the junction left unmatched. Study-level results: CD8+ and CD4+ T cells specific for spike reportedly responded with substantial breadth after vaccination. Greater spike-specific TCR breadth was seen in vaccine recipients than in placebo recipients. Comparable non-spike TCR breadth was observed in vaccine and placebo recipients.

Note on this clone: Its antigen is currently unknown.

The sequencing used peripheral blood, collected in a trial of Ad26.COV2.S vaccine versus placebo. The V call is TRBV7-2, the J call TRBJ1-2; 8 nucleotides match TRBD1. The TCR comes from a person between 18 and 59 years old who received the Ad26.COV2.S COVID-19 vaccine or a placebo. The chain's CDR3 is CASSFATSRQGMSYGYTF. CDR3 coding DNA: TGTGCCAGCAGCTTTGCGACGTCCCGACAGGGGATGAGCTATGGCTACACCTTC.